This T cell receptor (beta chain) was sequenced in a study of patients and donors after allogeneic stem cell transplantation. Trimming took off 3 bases at V and 1 base at J, with 7 bases between the two ends. This CDR3 contains 13 residues. TCRdb passed the RT-PCR reads through MiXCR, listing each CDR3 protein once. The repertoire holds 150,000 to 200,000 distinct CDR3 sequences, with 24% as singletons. The sample taken for sequencing was blood, either unsorted or a sorted T cell fraction (not recorded which). The chain couples TRBV12-3 or TRBV12-4 to TRBJ2-7; tentatively, D is TRBD2 (5 bases). The source of this sequence is a human donor who was either an allogeneic HSCT recipient or a stem cell or donor lymphocyte infusion donor (not recorded which). It is not recorded whose cells these are; they may come from a transplant donor. The CDR3: CASSFRGSYEQYF. Here the CDR3 DNA reads TGTGCCAGCAGTTTTAGAGGGTCCTACGAGCAGTACTTC.